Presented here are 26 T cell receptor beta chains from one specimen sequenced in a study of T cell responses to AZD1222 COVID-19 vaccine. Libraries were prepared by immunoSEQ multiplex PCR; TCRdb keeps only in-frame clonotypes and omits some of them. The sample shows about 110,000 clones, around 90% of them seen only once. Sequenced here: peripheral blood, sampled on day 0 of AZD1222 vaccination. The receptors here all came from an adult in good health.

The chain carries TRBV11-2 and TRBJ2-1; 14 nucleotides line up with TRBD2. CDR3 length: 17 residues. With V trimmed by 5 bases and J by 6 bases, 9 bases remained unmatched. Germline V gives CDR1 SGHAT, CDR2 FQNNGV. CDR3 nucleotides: TGTGCCAGCAGCACCGGGACTAGCGGGAGTTTCTCCAATGAGCAGTTCTTC. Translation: CASSTGTSGSFSNEQFF. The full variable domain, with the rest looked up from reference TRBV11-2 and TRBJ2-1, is EAGVAQSPRYKIIEKRQSVAFWCNPISGHATLYWYQQILGQGPKLLIQFQNNGVVDDSQLPKDRFSAERLKGVDSTLKIQPAKLEDSAVYLCASSTGTSGSFSNEQFFGPGTRLTVL.

CDR3 nucleotide sequence: TGTGCCAGCAGCCTAAACAGGGGGTCCCGGGCTTCGGATATTGAAGCTTTCTTT. It yields the protein CASSLNRGSRASDIEAFF. The chain couples TRBV7-9 to TRBJ1-1; TRBD1 aligns across 8 bases. Germline V gene sequence: CDR1 SEHNR, CDR2 FQNEAQ (reference sequence). V dropped 5 bases and J dropped 7; count of bases not matched to a gene: 21. The CDR3 loop spans 18 amino acids.

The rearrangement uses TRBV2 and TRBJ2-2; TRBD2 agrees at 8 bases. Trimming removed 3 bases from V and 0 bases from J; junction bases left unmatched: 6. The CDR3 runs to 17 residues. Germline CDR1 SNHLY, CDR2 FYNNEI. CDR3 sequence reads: CASSDFAGGANTGELFF. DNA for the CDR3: TGTGCCAGCAGTGATTTCGCGGGAGGAGCGAACACCGGGGAGCTGTTTTTT.

The CDR3 here is CASSSGYSDTQYF. DNA for the CDR3: TGCGCCAGCAGCTCCGGCTACTCAGATACGCAGTATTTT. The gene calls are TRBV5-1 and TRBJ2-3, with D unresolved. The germline V gene encodes CDR1 SGHRS and CDR2 YFSETQ. The CDR3 runs to 13 residues. The V gene lost 3 bases and the J gene lost 4 bases, with 9 bases spanning the gap.

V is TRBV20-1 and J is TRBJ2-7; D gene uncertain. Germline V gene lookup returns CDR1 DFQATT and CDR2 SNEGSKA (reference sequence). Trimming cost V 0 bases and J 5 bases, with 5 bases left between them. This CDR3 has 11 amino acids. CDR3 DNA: TGCAGTGCTAGAGAAACGAACGAGCAGTACTTC. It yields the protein CSARETNEQYF.

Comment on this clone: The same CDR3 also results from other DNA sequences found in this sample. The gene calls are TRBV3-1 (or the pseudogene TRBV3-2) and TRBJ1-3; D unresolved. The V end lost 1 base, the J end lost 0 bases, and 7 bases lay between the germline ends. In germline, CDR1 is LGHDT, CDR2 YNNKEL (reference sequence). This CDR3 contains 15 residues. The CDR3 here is CASSQGRASGNTIYF. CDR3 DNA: TGTGCCAGCAGCCAAGGGAGGGCCTCTGGAAACACCATATATTTT.

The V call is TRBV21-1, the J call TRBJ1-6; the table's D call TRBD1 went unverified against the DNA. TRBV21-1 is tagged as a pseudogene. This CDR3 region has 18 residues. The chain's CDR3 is CASSLQRGRGARNSPLHF. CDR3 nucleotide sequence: TGTGCCAGCAGCCTACAAAGGGGGCGAGGGGCGCGGAATTCACCCCTCCACTTT.

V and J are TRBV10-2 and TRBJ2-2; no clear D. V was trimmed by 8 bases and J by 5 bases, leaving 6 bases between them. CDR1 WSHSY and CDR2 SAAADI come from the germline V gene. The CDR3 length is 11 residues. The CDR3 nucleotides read TGCGCCAGCCATGGGACCGGGGAGCTGTTTTTT. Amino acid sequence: CASHGTGELFF.

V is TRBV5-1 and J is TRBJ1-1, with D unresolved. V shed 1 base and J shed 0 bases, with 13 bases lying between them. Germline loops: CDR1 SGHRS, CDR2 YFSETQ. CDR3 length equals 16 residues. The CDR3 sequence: CASSLLGSELNTEAFF. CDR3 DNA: TGCGCCAGCAGCTTGTTGGGTTCGGAGCTGAACACTGAAGCTTTCTTT.

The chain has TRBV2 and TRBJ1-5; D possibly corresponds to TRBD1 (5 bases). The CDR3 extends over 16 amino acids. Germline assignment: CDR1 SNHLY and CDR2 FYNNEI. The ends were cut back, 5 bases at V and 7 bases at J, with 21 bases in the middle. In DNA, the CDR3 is TGTGCCAGCAGTACTACCCTATCGGGAGGGGACCAGCCCCAGCATTTT. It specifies CASSTTLSGGDQPQHF.

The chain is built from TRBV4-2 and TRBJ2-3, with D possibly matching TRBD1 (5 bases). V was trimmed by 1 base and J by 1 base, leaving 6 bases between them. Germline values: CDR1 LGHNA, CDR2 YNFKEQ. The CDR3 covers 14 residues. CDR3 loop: CASSQAQGTDTQYF. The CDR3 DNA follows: TGTGCCAGCAGCCAAGCACAGGGCACAGATACGCAGTATTTT.

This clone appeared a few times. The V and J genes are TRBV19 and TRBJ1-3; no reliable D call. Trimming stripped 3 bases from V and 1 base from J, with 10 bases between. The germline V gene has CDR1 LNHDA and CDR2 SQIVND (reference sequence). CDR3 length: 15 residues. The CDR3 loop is CASSISEGSGNTIYF. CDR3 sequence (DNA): TGTGCCAGTAGTATTTCGGAGGGATCTGGAAACACCATATATTTT.

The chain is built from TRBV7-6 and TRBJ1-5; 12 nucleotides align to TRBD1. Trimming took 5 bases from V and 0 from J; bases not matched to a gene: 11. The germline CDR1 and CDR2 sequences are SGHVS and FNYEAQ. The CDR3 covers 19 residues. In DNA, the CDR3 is TGTGCCAGCAGCCCCGGGACAGGGGGCCATACTTATAGCAATCAGCCCCAGCATTTT. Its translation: CASSPGTGGHTYSNQPQHF.

The CDR3: CAWSLAGGSGELFF. The CDR3 coding sequence is TGTGCCTGGAGTTTAGCGGGAGGCTCGGGGGAGCTGTTTTTT. V gene TRBV30 combines with J gene TRBJ2-2; 10 bases are a match to TRBD2. CDR1 and CDR2 from the germline V gene are GTSNPN and SVGIG (reference sequence). This CDR3 has 14 residues. The V gene end was trimmed by 2 bases and the J gene end by 8 bases; junction bases not matched to a gene: 5.

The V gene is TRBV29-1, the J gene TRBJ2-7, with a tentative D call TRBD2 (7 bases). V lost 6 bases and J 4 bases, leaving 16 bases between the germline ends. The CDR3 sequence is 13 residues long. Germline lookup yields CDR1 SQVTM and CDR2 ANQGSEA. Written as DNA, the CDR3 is TGCAGCGTGGGAGGGGGGGTCGGTTACGAGCAGTACTTC. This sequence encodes CSVGGGVGYEQYF.

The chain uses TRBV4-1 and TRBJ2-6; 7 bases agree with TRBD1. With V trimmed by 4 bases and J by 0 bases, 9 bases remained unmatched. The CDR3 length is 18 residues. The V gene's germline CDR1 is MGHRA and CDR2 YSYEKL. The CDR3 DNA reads TGCGCCAGCAGCCGAGGACAGGTATCAGGCTCTGGGGCCAACGTCCTGACTTTC. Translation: CASSRGQVSGSGANVLTF.

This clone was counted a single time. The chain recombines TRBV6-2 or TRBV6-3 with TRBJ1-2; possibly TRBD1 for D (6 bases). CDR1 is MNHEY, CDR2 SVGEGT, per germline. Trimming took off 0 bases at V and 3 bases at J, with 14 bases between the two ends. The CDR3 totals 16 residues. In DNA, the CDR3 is TGTGCCAGCAGTTACTCCCAGGACAGATTGGACTATGGCTACACCTTC. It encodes CASSYSQDRLDYGYTF.

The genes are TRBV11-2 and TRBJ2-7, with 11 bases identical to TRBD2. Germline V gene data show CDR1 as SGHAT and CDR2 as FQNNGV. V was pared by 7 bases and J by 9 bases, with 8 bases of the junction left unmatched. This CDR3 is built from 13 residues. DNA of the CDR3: TGTGCCAGCACGGAGATAGCGGGGGGGCGGCAGTACTTC. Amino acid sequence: CASTEIAGGRQYF. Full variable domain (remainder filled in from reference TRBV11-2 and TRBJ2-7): EAGVAQSPRYKIIEKRQSVAFWCNPISGHATLYWYQQILGQGPKLLIQFQNNGVVDDSQLPKDRFSAERLKGVDSTLKIQPAKLEDSAVYLCASTEIAGGRQYFGPGTRLTVT.

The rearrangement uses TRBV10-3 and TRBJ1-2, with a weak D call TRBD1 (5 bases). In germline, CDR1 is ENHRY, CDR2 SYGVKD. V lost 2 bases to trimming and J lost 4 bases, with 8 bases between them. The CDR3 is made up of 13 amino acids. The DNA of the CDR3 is TGTGCCATCAGTGAGGGGGGGAGCTATGGCTACACCTTC. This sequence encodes CAISEGGSYGYTF.

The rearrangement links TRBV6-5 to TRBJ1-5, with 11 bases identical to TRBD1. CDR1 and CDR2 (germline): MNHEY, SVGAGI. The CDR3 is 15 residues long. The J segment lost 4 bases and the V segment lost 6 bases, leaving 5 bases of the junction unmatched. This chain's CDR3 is CASRSGTGGNQPQHF. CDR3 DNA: TGTGCCAGCAGATCCGGGACAGGGGGTAATCAGCCCCAGCATTTT.

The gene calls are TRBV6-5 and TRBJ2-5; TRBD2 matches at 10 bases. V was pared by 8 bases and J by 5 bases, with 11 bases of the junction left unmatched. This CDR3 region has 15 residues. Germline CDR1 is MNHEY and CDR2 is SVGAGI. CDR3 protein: CASGSGGASGETQYF. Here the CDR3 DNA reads TGTGCCAGCGGGAGCGGGGGGGCCTCTGGGGAGACCCAGTACTTC.

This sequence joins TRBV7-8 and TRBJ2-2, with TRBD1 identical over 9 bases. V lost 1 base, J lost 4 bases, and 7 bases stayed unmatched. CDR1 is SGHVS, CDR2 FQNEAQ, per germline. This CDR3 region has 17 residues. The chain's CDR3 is CASSLVSTGGFTGELFF. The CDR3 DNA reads TGTGCCAGCAGCTTAGTTAGCACAGGGGGCTTCACCGGGGAGCTGTTTTTT.

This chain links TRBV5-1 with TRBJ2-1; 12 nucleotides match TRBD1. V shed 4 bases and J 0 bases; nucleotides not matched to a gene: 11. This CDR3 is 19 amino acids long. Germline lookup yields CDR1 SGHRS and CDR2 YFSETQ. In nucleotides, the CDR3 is TGCGCCAGCAGCCCCGGGACAGGGGGCTCACTGAGCTCCTACAATGAGCAGTTCTTC. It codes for CASSPGTGGSLSSYNEQFF.

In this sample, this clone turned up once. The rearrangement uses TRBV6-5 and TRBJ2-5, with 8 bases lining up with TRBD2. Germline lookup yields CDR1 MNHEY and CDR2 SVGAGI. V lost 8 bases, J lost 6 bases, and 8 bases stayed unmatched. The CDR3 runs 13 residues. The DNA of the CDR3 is TGTGCCAGCGGCCGGGGGGGCGAAAAGACCCAGTACTTC. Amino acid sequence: CASGRGGEKTQYF.

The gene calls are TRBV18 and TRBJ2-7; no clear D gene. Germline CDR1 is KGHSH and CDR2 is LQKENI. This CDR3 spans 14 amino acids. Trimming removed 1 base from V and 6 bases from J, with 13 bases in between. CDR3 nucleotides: TGTGCCAGCTCACCACGGATTGGGGTTAGCGAGCAGTACTTC. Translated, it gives CASSPRIGVSEQYF.

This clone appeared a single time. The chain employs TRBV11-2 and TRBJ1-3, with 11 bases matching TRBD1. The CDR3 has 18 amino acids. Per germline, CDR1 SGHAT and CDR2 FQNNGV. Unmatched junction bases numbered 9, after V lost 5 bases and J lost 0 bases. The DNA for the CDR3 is TGTGCCAGCAGCCGGCAGGGACAGGGGGTCGGCTCTGGAAACACCATATATTTT. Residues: CASSRQGQGVGSGNTIYF.